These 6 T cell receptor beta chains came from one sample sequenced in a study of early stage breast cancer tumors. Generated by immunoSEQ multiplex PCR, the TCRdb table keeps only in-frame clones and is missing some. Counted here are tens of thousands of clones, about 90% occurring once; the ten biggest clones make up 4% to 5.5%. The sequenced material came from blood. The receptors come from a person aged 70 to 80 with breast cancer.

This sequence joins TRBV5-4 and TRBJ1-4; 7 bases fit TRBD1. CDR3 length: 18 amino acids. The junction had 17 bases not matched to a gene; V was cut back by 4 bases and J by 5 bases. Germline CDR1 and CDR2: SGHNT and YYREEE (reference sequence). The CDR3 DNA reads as TGTGCCAGCAGCCGGTTATCGACAGGGACACTCTACAATGAAAAACTGTTTTTT. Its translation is CASSRLSTGTLYNEKLFF.

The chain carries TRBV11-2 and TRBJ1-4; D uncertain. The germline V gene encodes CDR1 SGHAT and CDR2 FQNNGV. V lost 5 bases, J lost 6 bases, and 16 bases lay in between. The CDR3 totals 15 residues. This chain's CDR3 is CASSLAGQSHEKLFF. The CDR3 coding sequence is TGTGCCAGCAGCCTGGCGGGCCAAAGCCATGAAAAACTGTTTTTT.

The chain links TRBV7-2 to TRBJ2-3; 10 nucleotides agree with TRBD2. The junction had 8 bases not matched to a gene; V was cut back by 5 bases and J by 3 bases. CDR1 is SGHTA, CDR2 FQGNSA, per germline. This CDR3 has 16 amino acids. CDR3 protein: CASSRAGGIRTDTQYF. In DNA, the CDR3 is TGTGCCAGCAGCCGAGCGGGGGGGATTAGGACAGATACGCAGTATTTT.

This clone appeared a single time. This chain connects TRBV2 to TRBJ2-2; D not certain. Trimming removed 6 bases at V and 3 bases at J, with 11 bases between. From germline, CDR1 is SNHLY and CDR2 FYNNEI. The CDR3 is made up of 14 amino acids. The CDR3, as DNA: TGTGCCAGCAGGAGAGACGGGTACACCGGGGAGCTGTTTTTT. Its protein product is CASRRDGYTGELFF.

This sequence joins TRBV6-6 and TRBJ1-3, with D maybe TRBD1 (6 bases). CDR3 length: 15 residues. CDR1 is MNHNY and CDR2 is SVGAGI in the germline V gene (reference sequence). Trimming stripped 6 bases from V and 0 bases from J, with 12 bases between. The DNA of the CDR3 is TGTGCCAGCAGCCAAACAGGGAACTCTGGAAACACCATATATTTT. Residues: CASSQTGNSGNTIYF.

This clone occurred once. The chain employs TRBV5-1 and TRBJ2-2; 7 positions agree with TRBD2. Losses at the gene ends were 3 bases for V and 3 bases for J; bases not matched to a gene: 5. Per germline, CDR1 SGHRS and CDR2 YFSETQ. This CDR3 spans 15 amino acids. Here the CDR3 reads CASSWTSPDTGELFF. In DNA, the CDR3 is TGCGCCAGCAGCTGGACTAGTCCCGACACCGGGGAGCTGTTTTTT.